The 23 T cell receptor beta chains presented below share a single source sample, sequenced in a study of beta chain features in type 1 diabetes. Points from the study as a whole: All four CD4+ subsets of Type 1 diabetes patients contained TCRB CDR3s that were moderately but significantly shorter.

Every bit of the isolated RNA underwent reverse transcription, so sequencing read expressed TCRB transcripts. Clones were sequenced by immunoSEQ multiplex PCR, and TCRdb holds only the in-frame ones, with some missing. Of 200,000 to 250,000 clones listed, approximately 15% are singletons. For these receptors, no antigen is known. Sequencing was done on a sample of naive CD4+ T cells from blood. The receptor set was obtained from a man under 40 with type 1 diabetes.

This CDR3 is CASSLDSGTAAYEQYF. CDR3 DNA sequence: TGCGCCAGCAGCTTGGATTCCGGGACAGCGGCCTACGAGCAGTACTTC. This chain joins TRBV5-1 and TRBJ2-5, with 7 bases that match TRBD1. The J call could be wrong; TRBJ2-7 is a better fit for the DNA end. CDR3 size: 16 residues. Germline lookup yields CDR1 SGHRS and CDR2 YFSETQ.

J is TRBJ1-1 and V is TRBV27; D not resolved. The CDR3 totals 13 residues. The germline gives CDR1 MNHEY, CDR2 SMNVEV (reference sequence). With 3 bases removed from V and 4 bases from J, the gap between germline ends came to 9 bases. The CDR3 reads CASSFTGVTEAFF. CDR3 DNA sequence: TGTGCCAGCAGTTTCACTGGAGTCACTGAAGCTTTCTTT.

The genes are TRBV9 and TRBJ2-7; 10 positions match TRBD2. Trimming took 3 bases from V and 9 from J; bases not matched to a gene: 9. CDR1 and CDR2 from the germline V gene are SGDLS and YYNGEE. The CDR3 has 14 residues. The CDR3 DNA follows: TGTGCCAGCAGCGGCCCCGGGACTAGCGTTAGGCAGTACTTC. This codes for CASSGPGTSVRQYF.

This chain links TRBV6-1 with TRBJ2-7; D is possibly TRBD2 (6 bases). Germline CDR1 reads MNHNS; CDR2 reads SASEGT. V was cut by 7 bases and J by 2 bases, with 15 bases left in between. The CDR3 sequence is 14 residues long. The CDR3: CASIREWRAYEQYF. CDR3 sequence (DNA): TGTGCCAGCATTCGGGAGTGGCGAGCCTACGAGCAGTACTTC.

Turning to this clone: No DNA is shown, since the ends of the CDR3 on it are uncertain; the CDR3 is the one TCRdb lists. The genes are TRBV5-1 and TRBJ2-1; the table assigns TRBD2, which was not confirmed against the DNA. Germline CDR1 and CDR2: SGHRS and YFSETQ. The CDR3 contains 15 residues when both ends are counted. CDR3 protein: CASSSSGLPGGEQFF.

This clone has more than one count but fewer than ten. The rearrangement uses TRBV5-1 and TRBJ2-3, with 8 nucleotides matching TRBD1. Germline CDR1 is SGHRS and CDR2 is YFSETQ. Unmatched junction bases numbered 4, after V lost 3 bases and J lost 4 bases. The CDR3 runs to 14 residues. The CDR3, as DNA: TGCGCCAGCAGCTCGAGACAGGGGTCAGATACGCAGTATTTT. Translated, it gives CASSSRQGSDTQYF.

This clone has more than one count but fewer than ten. This chain links TRBV18 with TRBJ2-5; a weak D match, TRBD1 (5 bases). CDR3 size: 12 residues. Germline V gene lookup returns CDR1 KGHSH and CDR2 LQKENI. Trimming stripped 4 bases from V and 5 bases from J, with 8 bases between. The CDR3: CASSRNRETQYF. The CDR3 DNA sequence: TGTGCCAGCTCACGCAACAGGGAGACCCAGTACTTC. Full variable domain (outside the CDR3, taken from reference TRBV18 and TRBJ2-5): NAGVMQNPRHLVRRRGQEARLRCSPMKGHSHVYWYRQLPEEGLKFMVYLQKENIIDESGMPKERFSAEFPKEGPSILRIQQVVRGDSAAYFCASSRNRETQYFGPGTRLLVL.

The chain recombines TRBV9 with TRBJ2-2, with a possible D match to TRBD1 (6 bases). CDR1 is SGDLS and CDR2 is YYNGEE in the germline V gene. This CDR3 region has 15 residues. Trimming shortened V by 2 bases and J by 7 bases, and 15 bases separated the two germline ends. In DNA form, the CDR3 reads TGTGCCAGCAGCGTGTGGCAGGGGTTAATCGGGGAGCTGTTTTTT. It encodes CASSVWQGLIGELFF.

This clone showed up just a few times. The V gene is TRBV2, the J gene TRBJ2-1; 10 positions agree with TRBD2. Trimming at V came to 3 bases and at J to 12 bases, leaving 14 bases not matched to a gene. The CDR3 is 16 amino acids. Germline loops: CDR1 SNHLY, CDR2 FYNNEI. In nucleotides, the CDR3 is TGTGCCAGCAGTGATAATGTAAAGCGGGAGGGCCGCAGGCAGTTCTTC. This translates into CASSDNVKREGRRQFF. The full variable domain, rest sourced from reference TRBV2 and TRBJ2-1, is EPEVTQTPSHQVTQMGQEVILRCVPISNHLYFYWYRQILGQKVEFLVSFYNNEISEKSEIFDDQFSVERPDGSNFTLKIRSTKLEDSAMYFCASSDNVKREGRRQFFGPGTRLTVL.

This clone was picked up a small number of times. This rearrangement joins TRBV29-1 to TRBJ1-1; 7 nucleotides agree with TRBD1. Per the germline V gene, CDR1 is SQVTM and CDR2 is ANQGSEA. This CDR3 has 13 amino acids. Trimming removed 6 bases from V and 1 base from J; junction bases left unmatched: 5. CDR3 DNA: TGCAGCGTGCAGGGGGTTTGGAACACTGAAGCTTTCTTT. It encodes CSVQGVWNTEAFF.

This clone was counted a few times. The gene calls are TRBV7-2 and TRBJ2-7, with D maybe TRBD2 (7 bases). The CDR3 is made up of 14 amino acids. Germline V gives CDR1 SGHTA, CDR2 FQGNSA. The V gene lost 5 bases and the J gene lost 7 bases, with 18 bases spanning the gap. CDR3 amino acids: CASSVKGGVFEQYF. The CDR3 region has the DNA TGTGCCAGCAGCGTCAAGGGGGGGGTCTTTGAGCAGTACTTC. Together with reference TRBV7-2 and TRBJ2-7, the CDR3 gives the full variable domain: GAGVSQSPSNKVTEKGKDVELRCDPISGHTALYWYRQSLGQGLEFLIYFQGNSAPDKSGLPSDRFSAERTGGSVSTLTIQRTQQEDSAVYLCASSVKGGVFEQYFGPGTRLTVT.

This clone was detected a few times. The rearrangement links TRBV7-9 to TRBJ1-1, with D uncertain. Germline V CDR1 and CDR2: SEHNR, FQNEAQ (reference sequence). This CDR3 has 13 residues. Trimming cost V 1 base and J 1 base, with 4 bases left between them. DNA of the CDR3: TGTGCCAGCAGCTTAGTCGGGAACACTGAAGCTTTCTTT. Protein sequence: CASSLVGNTEAFF.

The chain carries TRBV5-4 and TRBJ2-3, with 12 bases lining up with TRBD2. Trimming took 2 bases from V and 4 from J; bases not matched to a gene: 5. Per germline, CDR1 SGHNT and CDR2 YYREEE (reference sequence). The CDR3 totals 16 residues. This CDR3 reads CASSFPLAGGADTQYF. CDR3 bases: TGTGCCAGCAGCTTCCCCCTAGCGGGAGGGGCAGATACGCAGTATTTT.

This clone has just a few counts. CDR3 DNA sequence: TGTGCCAGCAGTTTAGCGGGCGGTGAAGCTTTCTTT. As protein: CASSLAGGEAFF. The chain carries TRBV27 and TRBJ1-1, with unresolved D. Germline V gives CDR1 MNHEY, CDR2 SMNVEV (reference sequence). V lost 2 bases and J 7 bases, leaving 8 bases between the germline ends. The CDR3 covers 12 residues.

This clone turned up a few times. This chain links TRBV18 with TRBJ2-7, with 8 bases matching TRBD1. In germline, CDR1 is KGHSH, CDR2 LQKENI. The CDR3 consists of 13 residues. V gave up 3 bases and J gave up 9 bases; unmatched junction bases: 7. CDR3 sequence reads: CASSPAGGAGQYF. The CDR3 nucleotides are TGTGCCAGCTCACCGGCAGGGGGCGCGGGGCAGTACTTC.

The sample holds a few counts of this clone. This rearrangement joins TRBV5-1 to TRBJ2-1; 14 nucleotides align to TRBD2. Per germline, CDR1 SGHRS and CDR2 YFSETQ. V was clipped by 3 bases and J by 7 bases; unmatched bases: 6. This CDR3 has 16 residues. CDR3 protein: CASSSGLAGVKNEQFF. The CDR3 DNA sequence: TGCGCCAGCAGCTCGGGACTAGCGGGAGTAAAGAATGAGCAGTTCTTC. The whole variable domain, remainder taken from reference TRBV5-1 and TRBJ2-1, is KAGVTQTPRYLIKTRGQQVTLSCSPISGHRSVSWYQQTPGQGLQFLFEYFSETQRNKGNFPGRFSGRQFSNSRSEMNVSTLELGDSALYLCASSSGLAGVKNEQFFGPGTRLTVL.

V usage is TRBV19 and J usage is TRBJ2-5, with 7 positions matching TRBD1. This CDR3 has 12 amino acids. The V and J ends lost 9 bases and 2 bases, in that order; junction bases with no gene match: 3. Germline CDR1 LNHDA, CDR2 SQIVND (reference sequence). CDR3 residues: CASRQGQETQYF. The CDR3 coding sequence is TGTGCCAGCCGACAGGGACAAGAGACCCAGTACTTC.

V and J are TRBV12-5 and TRBJ2-7; unclear D gene. The germline V gene has CDR1 LGHNT and CDR2 FRNRAP. CDR3 length: 11 amino acids. Trimming took 4 bases from V and 6 from J, leaving 7 bases between them. CDR3 nucleotide sequence: TGTGCTAGTGGTTCGACGGGCGAGCAGTACTTC. Its protein product is CASGSTGEQYF. The variable domain in full, completed from reference TRBV12-5 and TRBJ2-7, reads DARVTQTPRHKVTEMGQEVTMRCQPILGHNTVFWYRQTMMQGLELLAYFRNRAPLDDSGMPKDRFSAEMPDATLATLKIQPSEPRDSAVYFCASGSTGEQYFGPGTRLTVT.

This clone was seen more than once but under ten times. The J gene is TRBJ2-5, the V gene TRBV10-3; 9 positions agree with TRBD2. With V trimmed by 7 bases and J by 4 bases, 7 bases remained unmatched. CDR3 length: 14 amino acids. Germline CDR1 and CDR2: ENHRY and SYGVKD. CDR3 DNA: TGTGCCATCAACAATGGACTAGCGATAGAGACCCAGTACTTC. Encoded protein: CAINNGLAIETQYF.

The J gene is TRBJ2-7, the V gene TRBV25-1; D is unclear. Germline V gene data show CDR1 as MGHDK and CDR2 as SYGVNS. The CDR3 is 12 residues long. V gave up 8 bases and J gave up 0 bases, with 8 bases separating them. The CDR3 here is CASGQSSYEQYF. The CDR3 DNA sequence: TGTGCCAGCGGGCAGAGCTCCTACGAGCAGTACTTC.

The rearrangement joins TRBV7-6 to TRBJ1-2, with D possibly matching TRBD1 (6 bases). The CDR3 is made up of 14 amino acids. Germline loops: CDR1 SGHVS, CDR2 FNYEAQ. V lost 5 bases, J lost 4 bases, and 14 bases lay in between. The CDR3 loop reads CASSPEGVGYGYTF. The CDR3, as DNA: TGTGCCAGCAGCCCAGAGGGGGTTGGCTATGGCTACACCTTC.

The gene calls are TRBV5-1 and TRBJ1-1; TRBD1 aligns across 7 bases. The germline V gene has CDR1 SGHRS and CDR2 YFSETQ. The CDR3 has 17 residues. J lost 5 bases, V lost 4 bases, and 17 bases had no gene match. In DNA form, the CDR3 reads TGCGCCAGCAGCCTGGGACAGTTAGATCCATCTTTGACTGAAGCTTTCTTT. Residues: CASSLGQLDPSLTEAFF. Based on the CDR3 plus reference TRBV5-1 and TRBJ1-1, the full variable domain is KAGVTQTPRYLIKTRGQQVTLSCSPISGHRSVSWYQQTPGQGLQFLFEYFSETQRNKGNFPGRFSGRQFSNSRSEMNVSTLELGDSALYLCASSLGQLDPSLTEAFFGQGTRLTVV.

This clone has more than one count but fewer than ten. The chain joins TRBV19 to TRBJ2-5, with D possibly being TRBD1 (5 bases). Trimming removed 5 bases from V and 1 base from J, with 17 bases in between. This CDR3 is 16 amino acids long. Germline CDR1 reads LNHDA; CDR2 reads SQIVND (reference sequence). The CDR3 region is CASSLTEQAPQETQYF. CDR3 nucleotide sequence: TGTGCCAGTAGTCTCACCGAACAGGCTCCCCAAGAGACCCAGTACTTC.